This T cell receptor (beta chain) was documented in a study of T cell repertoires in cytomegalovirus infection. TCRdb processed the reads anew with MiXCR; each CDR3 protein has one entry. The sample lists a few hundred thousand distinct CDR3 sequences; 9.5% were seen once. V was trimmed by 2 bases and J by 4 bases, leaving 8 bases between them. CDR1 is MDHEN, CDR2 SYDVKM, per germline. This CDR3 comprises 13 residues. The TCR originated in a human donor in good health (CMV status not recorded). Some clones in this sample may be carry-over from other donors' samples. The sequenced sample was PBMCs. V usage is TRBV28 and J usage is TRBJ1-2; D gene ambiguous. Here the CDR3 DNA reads TGTGCCAGCAGTTTAGGGTACAGCTATGGCTACACCTTC. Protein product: CASSLGYSYGYTF.